This T cell receptor (beta chain) was sequenced in a study of blood T cells in healthy people across ages. Per individual sample, total RNA of at least 5 micrograms was extracted. V gave up 7 bases and J gave up 3 bases; unmatched junction bases: 9. Per germline, CDR1 SGHRS and CDR2 YFSETQ. The CDR3 spans 15 residues. Study results and limitations: Among T cells, TCR beta diversity per million cells dropped roughly linearly as age rose. Diversity was estimated from one million T cells, and these estimates were considered underestimates.

Turning to this clonotype: The antigen remains undetermined.

Combining a sample-barcoded 5' primer with a J-beta primer mix, a second PCR ran for 7 to 11 cycles. TCRdb ran MiXCR on the 5' RACE reads and lists one entry per CDR3 protein. The table shows about 1.5 million distinct CDR3 sequences, with about 42% occurring only once. Sequencing was performed on blood. The receptor comes from a young woman in good health. The gene calls are TRBV5-1 and TRBJ2-3; 9 bases fit TRBD2. The CDR3 here is CASGPSGAVTDTQYF. In DNA form, the CDR3 reads TGCGCCAGCGGACCTAGCGGGGCGGTTACAGATACGCAGTATTTT.